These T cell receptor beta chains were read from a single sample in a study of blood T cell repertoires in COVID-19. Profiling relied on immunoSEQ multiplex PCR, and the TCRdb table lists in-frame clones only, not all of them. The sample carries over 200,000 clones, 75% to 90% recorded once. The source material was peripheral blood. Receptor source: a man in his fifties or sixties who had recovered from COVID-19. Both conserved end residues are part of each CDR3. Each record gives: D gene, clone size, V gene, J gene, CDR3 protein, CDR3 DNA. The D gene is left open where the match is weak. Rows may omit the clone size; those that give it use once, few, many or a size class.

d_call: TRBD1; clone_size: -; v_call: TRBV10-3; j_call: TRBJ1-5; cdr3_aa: CAISESKRTGGTQPQHF; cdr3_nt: TGTGCCATCAGTGAGTCGAAGAGGACAGGAGGCACTCAGCCCCAGCATTTT
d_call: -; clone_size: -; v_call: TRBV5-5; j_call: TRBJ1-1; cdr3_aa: CASSLVSGFNEAFF; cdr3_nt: TGTGCCAGCAGCTTGGTTTCAGGTTTTAATGAAGCTTTCTTT
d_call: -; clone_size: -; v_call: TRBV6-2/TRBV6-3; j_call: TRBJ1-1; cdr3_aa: CASSYHRWEGMMNTEAFF; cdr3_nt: TGTGCCAGCAGTTACCACCGGTGGGAGGGAATGATGAACACTGAAGCTTTCTTT
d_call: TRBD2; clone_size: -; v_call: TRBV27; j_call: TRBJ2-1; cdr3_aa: CASSRPGLAGGNNEQFF; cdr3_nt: TGTGCCAGCAGTCGCCCGGGGCTAGCGGGAGGGAACAATGAGCAGTTCTTC
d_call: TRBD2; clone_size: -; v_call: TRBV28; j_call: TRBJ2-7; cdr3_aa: CASTPGGVVNQKPYEQYF; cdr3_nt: TGTGCCAGCACCCCGGGGGGTGTAGTCAATCAGAAGCCTTACGAGCAGTACTTC
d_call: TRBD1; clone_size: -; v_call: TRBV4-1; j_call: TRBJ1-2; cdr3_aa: CASSQGQGIGYGYTF; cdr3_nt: TGCGCCAGCAGCCAAGGACAGGGAATTGGGTATGGCTACACCTTC
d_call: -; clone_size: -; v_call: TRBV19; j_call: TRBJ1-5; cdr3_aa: CASSIWAGNFNQPQHF; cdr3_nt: TGTGCCAGTAGTATTTGGGCAGGGAATTTCAATCAGCCCCAGCATTTT
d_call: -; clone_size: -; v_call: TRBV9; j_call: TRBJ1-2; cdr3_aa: CASSVIPDSGFYGYTF; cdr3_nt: TGTGCCAGCAGCGTAATCCCGGACAGTGGATTTTATGGCTACACCTTC
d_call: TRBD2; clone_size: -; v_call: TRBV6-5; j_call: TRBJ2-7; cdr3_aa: CASTAGGLDEQYF; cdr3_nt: TGTGCCAGCACAGCGGGAGGGTTAGACGAGCAGTACTTC
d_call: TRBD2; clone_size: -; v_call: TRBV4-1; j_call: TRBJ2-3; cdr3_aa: CASSLPGLAQSTLQYF; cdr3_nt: TGCGCCAGCAGCCTACCAGGACTAGCGCAAAGTACCCTTCAGTATTTT
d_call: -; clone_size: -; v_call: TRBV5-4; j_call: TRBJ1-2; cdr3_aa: CASSSGPSGNYGYTF; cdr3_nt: TGTGCCAGCAGTTCGGGCCCCTCGGGAAACTATGGCTACACCTTC
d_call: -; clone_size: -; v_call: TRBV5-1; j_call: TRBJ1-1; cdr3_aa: CASSRDTANTEAFF; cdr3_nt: TGCGCCAGCAGCCGGGATACGGCGAACACTGAAGCTTTCTTT
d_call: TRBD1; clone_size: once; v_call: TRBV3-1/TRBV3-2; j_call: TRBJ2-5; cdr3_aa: CASSRQTGAQETQYF; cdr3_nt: TGTGCCAGCAGCCGCCAAACAGGGGCCCAAGAGACCCAGTACTTC
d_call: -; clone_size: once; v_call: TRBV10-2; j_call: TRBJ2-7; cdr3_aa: CASTTDALGRAYEQYF; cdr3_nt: TGCGCCAGCACCACCGACGCTTTGGGCCGAGCCTACGAGCAGTACTTC
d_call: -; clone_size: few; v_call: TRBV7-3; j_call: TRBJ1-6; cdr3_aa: CASSRGQLYSPLHF; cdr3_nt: TGTGCCAGCAGCCGAGGACAGCTATATTCACCCCTCCACTTT
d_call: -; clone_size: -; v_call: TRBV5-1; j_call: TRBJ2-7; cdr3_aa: CASSPGAGGIRSSYEQYF; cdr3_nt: TGCGCCAGCAGCCCGGGAGCAGGGGGAATAAGGAGCTCCTACGAGCAGTACTTC
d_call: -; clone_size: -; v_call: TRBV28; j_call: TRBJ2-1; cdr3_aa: CASSYAEARNEQFF; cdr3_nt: TGTGCCAGCAGCTACGCCGAAGCGAGGAATGAGCAGTTCTTC
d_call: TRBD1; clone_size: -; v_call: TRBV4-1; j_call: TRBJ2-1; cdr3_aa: CASSREGQLYNEQFF; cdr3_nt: TGCGCCAGCAGCCGCGAGGGACAGCTCTACAATGAGCAGTTCTTC
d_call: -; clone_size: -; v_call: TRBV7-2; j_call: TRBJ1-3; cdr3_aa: CASSFTGNTIYF; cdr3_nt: TGTGCCAGCAGCTTTACAGGAAACACCATATATTTT
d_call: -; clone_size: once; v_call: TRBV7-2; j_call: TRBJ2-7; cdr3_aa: CASSPGGPTFQQYF; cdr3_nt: TGTGCCAGCAGCCCCGGGGGGCCAACTTTTCAGCAGTACTTC
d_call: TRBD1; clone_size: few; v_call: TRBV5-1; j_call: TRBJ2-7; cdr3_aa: CASSRNTGVPYEQYF; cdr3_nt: TGCGCCAGCAGCCGGAACACAGGGGTACCCTACGAGCAGTACTTC
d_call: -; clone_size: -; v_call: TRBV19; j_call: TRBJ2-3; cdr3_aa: CASSKESYTQYF; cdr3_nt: TGTGCCAGTAGTAAAGAGTCGTATACGCAGTATTTT
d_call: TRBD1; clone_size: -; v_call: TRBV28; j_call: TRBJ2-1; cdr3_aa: CASSSPPGTVSYNEQFF; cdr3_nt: TGTGCCAGCAGTTCTCCACCCGGGACAGTTTCCTACAATGAGCAGTTCTTC
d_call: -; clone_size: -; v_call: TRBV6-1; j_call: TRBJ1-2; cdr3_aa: CASSEGSYGYTF; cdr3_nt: TGTGCCAGCAGTGAGGGCAGCTATGGCTACACCTTC
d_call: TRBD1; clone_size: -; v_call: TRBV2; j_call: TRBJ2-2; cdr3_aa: CAGKLDRGPGELFF; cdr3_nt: TGTGCCGGCAAACTGGACAGGGGGCCCGGGGAGCTGTTTTTT
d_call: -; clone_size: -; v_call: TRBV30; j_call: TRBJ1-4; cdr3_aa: CAWGEGEKLFF; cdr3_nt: TGTGCCTGGGGGGAGGGCGAAAAACTGTTTTTT
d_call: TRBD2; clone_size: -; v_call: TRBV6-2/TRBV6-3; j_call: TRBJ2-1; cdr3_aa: CASSGGRAPNEQFF; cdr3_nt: TGTGCCAGCAGTGGCGGGAGGGCGCCCAATGAGCAGTTCTTC
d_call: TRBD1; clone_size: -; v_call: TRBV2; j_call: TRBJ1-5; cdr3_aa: CASSPGQFSNQPQHF; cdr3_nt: TGTGCCAGCAGTCCGGGACAGTTTAGCAATCAGCCCCAGCATTTT
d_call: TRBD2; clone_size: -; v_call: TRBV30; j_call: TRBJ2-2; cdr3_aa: CAWGGGAGGRLYTGELFF; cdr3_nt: TGTGCCTGGGGGGGCGGGGCCGGCGGGAGGCTGTACACCGGGGAGCTGTTTTTT
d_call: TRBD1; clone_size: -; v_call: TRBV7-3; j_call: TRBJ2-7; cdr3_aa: CASSIQGATQYEQYF; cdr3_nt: TGTGCCAGCAGCATACAGGGGGCTACGCAATACGAGCAGTACTTC
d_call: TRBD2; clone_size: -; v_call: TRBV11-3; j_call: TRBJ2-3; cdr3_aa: CASSEPGGGGTQYF; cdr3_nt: TGTGCCAGCAGCGAGCCGGGAGGTGGGGGAACGCAGTATTTT
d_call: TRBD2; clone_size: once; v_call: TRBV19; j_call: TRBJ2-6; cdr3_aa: CASSPGTQRGASGANVLTF; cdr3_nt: TGTGCCAGTAGTCCAGGGACTCAGCGGGGGGCGTCTGGGGCCAACGTCCTGACTTTC
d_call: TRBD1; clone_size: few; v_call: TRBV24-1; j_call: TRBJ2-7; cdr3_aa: CATSDGQGLYEQYF; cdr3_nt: TGTGCCACCAGTGACGGACAGGGTCTCTACGAGCAGTACTTC
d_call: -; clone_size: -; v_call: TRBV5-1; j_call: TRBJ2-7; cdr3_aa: CASSLDRSYEQYF; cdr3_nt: TGCGCCAGCAGCCTCGACAGAAGCTACGAGCAGTACTTC
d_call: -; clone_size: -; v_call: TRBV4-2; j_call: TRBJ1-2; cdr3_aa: CASSQPPAGNIYGYTF; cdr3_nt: TGTGCCAGCAGCCAGCCCCCAGCAGGTAACATCTATGGCTACACCTTC
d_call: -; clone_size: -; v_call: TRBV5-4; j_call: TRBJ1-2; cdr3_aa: CASSSRQALGGYTF; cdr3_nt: TGTGCCAGCAGCTCCCGACAGGCCTTAGGGGGCTACACCTTC